What follows is one T cell receptor (beta chain) and its context. This entry belongs to a study of blood T cell repertoires in COVID-19. For the study at large: Sites across the United States, Italy and Spain contributed samples from acute and convalescent COVID-19. Nucleic acid was either cDNA or gDNA, and it came from T cells, B-cell-depleted T cells, or PBMCs.

Original data processing: Reference gene primer amplification gave estimated nucleated cell counts. Sequenced by immunoSEQ multiplex PCR; TCRdb stores in-frame clones only, minus some. V, J and clone size are taken as reported in that table, and D and trimming were inferred from the DNA itself. The top ten clones hold more than 9.5% of a sample with about 240,000 clones, about 79% of them seen once. Germline CDR1 reads LGHDT; CDR2 reads YNNKEL (reference sequence). The CDR3 has 19 amino acids. Unmatched junction bases numbered 6, after V lost 4 bases and J lost 0 bases. The rearrangement uses TRBV3-1 (or the pseudogene TRBV3-2) and TRBJ2-2, with TRBD2 identical over 15 bases. This receptor was obtained from a woman aged 80 or over with acute or convalescent COVID-19. The sample comprised peripheral blood. Here the CDR3 reads CASSRTRTSGGANTGELFF. In DNA form, the CDR3 reads TGTGCCAGCAGCCGAACCCGGACTAGCGGGGGGGCGAACACCGGGGAGCTGTTTTTT.